The 25 T cell receptor beta chains below all came from one sample that was sequenced in a study of blood T cell repertoires in COVID-19. Data came from immunoSEQ multiplex PCR; TCRdb stores just in-frame clones and leaves some out. Among some 220,000 clones, approximately 85% were seen once, and the ten largest hold about 5.1%. The material sequenced was peripheral blood. The origin of the receptors is a man aged 45-60 years with COVID-19, enrolled during active disease.

The chain links TRBV27 to TRBJ2-7; TRBD1 might be the D (5 bases). Per the germline V gene, CDR1 is MNHEY and CDR2 is SMNVEV (reference sequence). There are 14 residues in the CDR3. Trimming left V 4 bases short and J 0 bases short, with 10 bases between. The CDR3 bases are TGTGCCAGCAGTTCCAGGGCTCCCTCCTACGAGCAGTACTTC. Translating it yields CASSSRAPSYEQYF.

The chain has TRBV5-1 and TRBJ2-7; 14 bases align to TRBD2. This CDR3 has 14 amino acids. The V segment lost 4 bases and the J segment 5 bases; nucleotides outside the gene matches: 2. CDR1 is SGHRS and CDR2 is YFSETQ in the germline V gene. CDR3 bases: TGCGCCAGCAGCCCGACTAGCGGGGGGGACGAGCAGTACTTC. Translation gives CASSPTSGGDEQYF.

The chain recombines TRBV21-1 with TRBJ2-4; no DNA check was done on the table's D call, TRBD1. TRBV21-1 is labeled a pseudogene. The CDR3 runs to 14 residues. The CDR3 protein is CASSLRGAKNIQYF. In DNA form, the CDR3 reads TGTGCCAGCAGCCTCAGGGGGGCCAAAAACATTCAGTACTTC.

The chain links TRBV3-1 (or the pseudogene TRBV3-2) to TRBJ1-1, with a possible D match to TRBD1 (5 bases). V was pared by 1 base and J by 5 bases, with 8 bases between. Per germline, CDR1 LGHDT and CDR2 YNNKEL (reference sequence). The CDR3 has 13 amino acids. The chain's CDR3 is CASSQVPGTEAFF. Written as DNA, the CDR3 is TGTGCCAGCAGCCAAGTACCAGGGACTGAAGCTTTCTTT.

The chain couples TRBV7-9 to TRBJ2-7; tentatively, D is TRBD2 (5 bases). The CDR3 is 13 residues long. The V gene's germline CDR1 is SEHNR and CDR2 FQNEAQ (reference sequence). The V end lost 6 bases, the J end lost 2 bases, and 11 bases lay between the germline ends. The CDR3 protein is CASSFRDPYEQYF. DNA of the CDR3: TGTGCCAGCAGTTTCCGGGATCCCTACGAGCAGTACTTC.

The chain carries TRBV11-2 and TRBJ1-6, with 9 positions matching TRBD1. The junction had 13 bases not matched to a gene; V was cut back by 0 bases and J by 10 bases. This CDR3 region has 18 residues. Germline CDR1 and CDR2: SGHAT and FQNNGV. The chain's CDR3 is CASSLEGGQGPLGSPLHF. The CDR3, as DNA: TGTGCCAGCAGCTTAGAAGGGGGACAGGGTCCTTTGGGGTCACCCCTCCACTTT.

The chain employs TRBV2 and TRBJ1-3, with D tentatively TRBD1 (5 bases). This CDR3 spans 15 amino acids. V was cut by 1 base and J by 4 bases, with 11 bases left in between. From germline, CDR1 is SNHLY and CDR2 FYNNEI. Written as DNA, the CDR3 is TGTGCCAGCAGTGAAGTGGCAGGGTGGGGAAACACCATATATTTT. Translation gives CASSEVAGWGNTIYF.

This clone was observed a few times. V usage is TRBV4-3 and J usage is TRBJ1-1, with D possibly being TRBD1 (5 bases). Germline CDR1 reads LGHNA; CDR2 reads YSLEER. Trimming removed 5 bases from V and 6 bases from J, with 22 bases in between. This CDR3 has 16 amino acids. The CDR3 DNA reads TGCGCCAGCAGCGAGCAGCCACGGGGGTCTCTTTCTGAAGCTTTCTTT. Translated, it gives CASSEQPRGSLSEAFF.

V and J are TRBV11-2 and TRBJ1-5; D might be TRBD1 (6 bases). The germline V gene has CDR1 SGHAT and CDR2 FQNNGV. The V gene lost 0 bases and the J gene lost 11 bases, with 29 bases spanning the gap. CDR3 length: 19 residues. The CDR3 spells CASSLDATRTVAFGVAQHF. CDR3 in DNA: TGTGCCAGCAGCTTAGACGCTACTAGGACAGTAGCTTTTGGGGTGGCCCAGCATTTT.

On this clone itself: Within the sample, other DNA sequences also encode this same CDR3. The V call is TRBV9, the J call TRBJ1-3; maybe TRBD1 (5 bases). V shed 1 base and J shed 0 bases, with 11 bases lying between them. The CDR3 totals 16 residues. Germline CDR1 SGDLS, CDR2 YYNGEE. The DNA for the CDR3 is TGTGCCAGCAGCGTAACAGGCACCATCTCTGGAAACACCATATATTTT. The encoded protein is CASSVTGTISGNTIYF.

V is TRBV6-6 and J is TRBJ1-2; maybe TRBD1 (6 bases). The CDR3 runs 14 residues. Trimming took 7 bases from V and 4 from J, leaving 16 bases between them. Germline V gene sequence: CDR1 MNHNY, CDR2 SVGAGI (reference sequence). CDR3 nucleotides: TGTGCCAGCAAACAAGGGGGGGAGGGCTATGGCTACACCTTC. Amino acids: CASKQGGEGYGYTF.

The rearrangement links TRBV7-8 to TRBJ2-3, with D perhaps TRBD1 (6 bases). The length of the CDR3 is 16 residues. In germline, CDR1 is SGHVS, CDR2 FQNEAQ. V lost 6 bases to trimming and J lost 0 bases, with 16 bases between them. The CDR3 nucleotides read TGTGCCAGCAGAAAAAGACCGGGACAAAGCACAGATACGCAGTATTTT. As protein: CASRKRPGQSTDTQYF.

The sample holds one count of this clone. This chain joins TRBV10-3 and TRBJ1-2, with 8 bases lining up with TRBD1. V was pared by 8 bases and J by 4 bases, with 9 bases of the junction left unmatched. CDR1 is ENHRY and CDR2 is SYGVKD in the germline V gene. The CDR3 consists of 14 residues. The CDR3 DNA is TGTGCCATCTCCGGGACAGGCCTCGGCTATGGCTACACCTTC. It specifies CAISGTGLGYGYTF.

The J gene is TRBJ1-6, the V gene TRBV7-2; the match to TRBD1 covers 8 bases. V lost 6 bases and J lost 7; bases outside the gene matches: 2. This CDR3 is 13 amino acids long. The germline V gene has CDR1 SGHTA and CDR2 FQGNSA. The CDR3 loop reads CASRGTGNSPLHF. CDR3 DNA sequence: TGTGCCAGCAGGGGGACAGGAAATTCACCCCTCCACTTT.

J is TRBJ1-1 and V is TRBV5-8; TRBD1 aligns across 8 bases. V lost 4 bases to trimming and J lost 2 bases; unmatched junction nucleotides: 7. This CDR3 spans 15 amino acids. CDR1 SGHTS and CDR2 YDEGEE come from the germline V gene. CDR3 residues: CASSPRQGINTEAFF. Here the CDR3 DNA reads TGTGCCAGCAGCCCCAGACAGGGGATAAACACTGAAGCTTTCTTT. The variable domain in full, with the rest retrieved from reference TRBV5-8 and TRBJ1-1, is EAGVTQSPTHLIKTRGQQATLRCSPISGHTSVYWYQQALGLGLQFLLWYDEGEERNRGNFPPRFSGRQFPNYSSELNVNALELEDSALYLCASSPRQGINTEAFFGQGTRLTVV.

The chain couples TRBV24-1 to TRBJ2-2, with 11 bases aligning to TRBD1. Trimming removed 8 bases from V and 4 bases from J; junction bases left unmatched: 2. Germline lookup yields CDR1 KGHDR and CDR2 SFDVKD. The CDR3 extends over 14 amino acids. CDR3 amino acids: CATTGTGGTGELFF. The DNA for the CDR3 is TGTGCCACCACCGGGACAGGGGGCACCGGGGAGCTGTTTTTT.

The chain is built from TRBV7-9 and TRBJ2-5; possible D gene TRBD1, 6 bases. The CDR3 runs to 15 residues. V was cut by 5 bases and J by 1 base, with 14 bases left in between. The germline V gene encodes CDR1 SEHNR and CDR2 FQNEAQ (reference sequence). CDR3 in amino acids: CASSPQQGPQETQYF. Here the CDR3 DNA reads TGTGCCAGCAGCCCTCAACAGGGCCCCCAAGAGACCCAGTACTTC. Together with reference TRBV7-9 and TRBJ2-5, the CDR3 gives the full variable domain: DTGVSQNPRHKITKRGQNVTFRCDPISEHNRLYWYRQTLGQGPEFLTYFQNEAQLEKSRLLSDRFSAERPKGSFSTLEIQRTEQGDSAMYLCASSPQQGPQETQYFGPGTRLLVL.

The sample holds one count of this clone. V and J are TRBV9 and TRBJ2-3; no firm D call. Trimming shortened V by 4 bases and J by 0 bases, and 3 bases separated the two germline ends. CDR1 SGDLS and CDR2 YYNGEE come from the germline V gene. The CDR3 loop spans 12 amino acids. DNA of the CDR3: TGTGCCAGCAGCCTTAGCACAGATACGCAGTATTTT. Protein sequence: CASSLSTDTQYF.

This sequence joins TRBV20-1 and TRBJ2-5; D gene ambiguous. The CDR3 contains 11 residues. Trimming removed 5 bases from V and 5 bases from J, with 9 bases in between. From germline, CDR1 is DFQATT and CDR2 SNEGSKA (reference sequence). The DNA for the CDR3 is TGCAGTGCTCCGAGGTTGGAGACCCAGTACTTC. Translation: CSAPRLETQYF.

The chain couples TRBV5-1 to TRBJ2-7; D gene unclear. Trimming took 2 bases from V and 1 from J, leaving 4 bases between them. Germline lookup yields CDR1 SGHRS and CDR2 YFSETQ. CDR3 length: 12 amino acids. CDR3 sequence reads: CASSFTSYEQYF. For the CDR3, the DNA is TGCGCCAGCAGCTTCACTTCCTACGAGCAGTACTTC.

This sequence joins TRBV12-3 or TRBV12-4 and TRBJ1-2; 9 bases are shared with TRBD1. The CDR3 length is 13 residues. J gave up 7 bases and V 4 bases, and 4 bases lay outside the gene matches. CDR3 protein: CASSYRQGVGYTF. The CDR3 DNA follows: TGTGCCAGCAGTTACAGACAGGGGGTTGGCTACACCTTC.

The V and J genes are TRBV30 and TRBJ2-3; TRBD1 is a possible D gene (6 bases). Trimming took off 4 bases at V and 0 bases at J, with 8 bases between the two ends. The CDR3 is 13 residues long. Per germline, CDR1 GTSNPN and CDR2 SVGIG (reference sequence). The CDR3 DNA is TGTGCCTGGATGGGGGCTAGCACAGATACGCAGTATTTT. It translates to CAWMGASTDTQYF.

The rearrangement joins TRBV4-2 to TRBJ2-2; no clear D. The CDR3 is 15 residues long. Germline CDR1 is LGHNA and CDR2 is YNFKEQ. The germline V and J ends were trimmed by 1 base and 4 bases, with 10 bases remaining between them. The DNA for the CDR3 is TGTGCCAGCAGCCAAGTGCCAGGCGCCACCGGGGAGCTGTTTTTT. Translation: CASSQVPGATGELFF.

This chain connects TRBV3-1 (or the pseudogene TRBV3-2) to TRBJ1-2; 8 bases align to TRBD1. This CDR3 is built from 15 residues. The germline V gene encodes CDR1 LGHDT and CDR2 YNNKEL (reference sequence). The V and J ends lost 4 bases and 8 bases, in that order; junction bases with no gene match: 12. CDR3 protein: CASSPLSQGARGYTF. The CDR3 DNA reads as TGTGCCAGCAGCCCCCTGTCCCAGGGGGCGCGGGGCTACACCTTC.

This chain links TRBV19 with TRBJ1-5, with 11 bases matching TRBD1. The CDR3 runs 15 residues. CDR1 and CDR2 from the germline V gene are LNHDA and SQIVND (reference sequence). The ends lost 9 bases at V and 9 bases at J; junction bases unmatched: 13. CDR3 DNA: TGTGCCAGCCGGGGCACCGGGACAGGGGGTCGGCCCCAGCATTTT. Its translation: CASRGTGTGGRPQHF.